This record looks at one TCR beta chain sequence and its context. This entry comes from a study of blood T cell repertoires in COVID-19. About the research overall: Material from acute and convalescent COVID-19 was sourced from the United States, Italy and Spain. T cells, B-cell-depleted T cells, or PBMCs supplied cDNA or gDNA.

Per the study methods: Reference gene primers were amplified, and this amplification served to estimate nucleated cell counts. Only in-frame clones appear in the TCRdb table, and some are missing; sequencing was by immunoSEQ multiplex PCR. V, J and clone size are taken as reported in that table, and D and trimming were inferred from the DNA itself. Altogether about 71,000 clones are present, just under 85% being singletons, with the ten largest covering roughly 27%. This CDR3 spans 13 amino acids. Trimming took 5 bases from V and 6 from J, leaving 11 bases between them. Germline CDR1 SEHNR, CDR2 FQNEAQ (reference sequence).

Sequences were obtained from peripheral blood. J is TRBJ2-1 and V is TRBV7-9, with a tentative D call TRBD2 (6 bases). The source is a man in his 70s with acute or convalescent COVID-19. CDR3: CASSTGLSNEQFF. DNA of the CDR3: TGTGCCAGCAGCACGGGACTGTCCAATGAGCAGTTCTTC.